This T cell receptor (beta chain) emerged from a study of CD8 T cells in ankylosing spondylitis. CDR1 and CDR2 (germline): MNHNY, SVGAGI (reference sequence). V was pared by 7 bases and J by 5 bases, with 7 bases of the junction left unmatched. This CDR3 region has 13 residues. This clonotype was counted a few times. TCRdb independently ran MiXCR on the 5' RACE reads; one entry per CDR3 protein. The sample holds fewer than 400,000 distinct CDR3 sequences, over 12% seen once. The sequence derives from a male donor with ankylosing spondylitis or in good health (not recorded which). The rearrangement uses TRBV6-6 and TRBJ1-2, with 7 bases matching TRBD1. Source material: blood, either unsorted or a sorted T cell fraction (not recorded which). The CDR3 reads CASIQGVGYGYTF. Here the CDR3 DNA reads TGTGCCAGCATCCAGGGGGTAGGATATGGCTACACCTTC.